The rows below give T cell receptor beta chains drawn from one sample of a study of T cells after yellow fever vaccination. TCRdb re-analysed the 5' RACE reads in MiXCR, keeping a single row per CDR3 protein. The sample lists some 600,000 distinct CDR3 sequences, about a sixth seen once, with roughly a sixth in the top ten. This specimen consisted of PBMCs, obtained 5 to 6 days after the first yellow fever vaccination. These receptors came from a man in his late teens or twenties who received the YFV17D yellow fever vaccine. Both conserved end residues are part of each CDR3.

j_call v_call cdr3_aa
TRBJ2-1 TRBV12-3/TRBV12-4 CASSLQAGSYNEQFF
TRBJ2-7 TRBV20-1 CSARGLAGDYEQYF
TRBJ2-3 TRBV24-1 CATSDPPSGTDTQYF
TRBJ1-3 TRBV11-1 CASSFGFSGNTIYF
TRBJ2-7 TRBV30 CAWSVLPDRTYEQYF
TRBJ2-2 TRBV7-3 CASSLGLAGGQDTGELFF
TRBJ2-1 TRBV7-3 CASSGSSGGVENEQFF
TRBJ2-5 TRBV27 CASSRLGGNQETQYF
TRBJ2-2 TRBV12-3/TRBV12-4 CASSGQGTTAGELFF
TRBJ2-3 TRBV7-6 CASSPRPRALTDTQYF
TRBJ1-2 TRBV30 CAWARGRSVGGYTF
TRBJ2-7 TRBV4-1 CASSPPGTKGDEQYF
TRBJ1-2 TRBV7-2 CASNRGDRANYGYTF
TRBJ2-5 TRBV2 CASSDLTVMETQYF
TRBJ1-2 TRBV9 CASSVVGGHTNYGYTF
TRBJ1-1 TRBV11-2 CASSRAAGGTEAFF
TRBJ1-4 TRBV7-2 CASSRRGHVNEKLFF
TRBJ2-3 TRBV4-3 CASSPLAGRPQTQYF
TRBJ2-7 TRBV5-1 CASSLRSRSEQYF
TRBJ2-5 TRBV5-1 CASRKRQGEETQYF
TRBJ1-1 TRBV5-1 CASRFRGSVEAFF
TRBJ2-3 TRBV10-1 CASSDRRTSGGAGDTQYF
TRBJ2-1 TRBV13 CASSSRRGTYNEQFF
TRBJ1-5 TRBV6-1 CASSDLSGGERWPQHF
TRBJ1-2 TRBV5-6 CASNAGAYGYTF
TRBJ2-4 TRBV5-1 CASSLLGRDIQYF
TRBJ1-2 TRBV4-1 CASSQNLLRDNYGYTF
TRBJ2-7 TRBV6-5 CASSLGAPGQAYEQYF